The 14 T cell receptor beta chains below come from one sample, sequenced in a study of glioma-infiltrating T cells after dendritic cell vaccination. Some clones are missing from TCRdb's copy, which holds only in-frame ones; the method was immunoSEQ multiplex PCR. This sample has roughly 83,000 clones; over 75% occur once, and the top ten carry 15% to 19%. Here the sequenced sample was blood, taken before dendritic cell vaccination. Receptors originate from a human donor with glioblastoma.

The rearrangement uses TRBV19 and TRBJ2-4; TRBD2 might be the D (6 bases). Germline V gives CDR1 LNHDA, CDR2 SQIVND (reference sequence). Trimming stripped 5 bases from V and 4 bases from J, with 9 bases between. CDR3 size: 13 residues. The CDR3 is CASSVREKNIQYF. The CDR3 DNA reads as TGTGCCAGTAGTGTTCGGGAGAAAAACATTCAGTACTTC.

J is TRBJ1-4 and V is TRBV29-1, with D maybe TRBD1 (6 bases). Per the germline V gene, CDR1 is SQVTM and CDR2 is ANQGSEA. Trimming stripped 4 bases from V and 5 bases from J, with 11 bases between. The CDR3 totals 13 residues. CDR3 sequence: CSVGWQGNEKLFF. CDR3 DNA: TGCAGCGTTGGGTGGCAGGGGAATGAAAAACTGTTTTTT.

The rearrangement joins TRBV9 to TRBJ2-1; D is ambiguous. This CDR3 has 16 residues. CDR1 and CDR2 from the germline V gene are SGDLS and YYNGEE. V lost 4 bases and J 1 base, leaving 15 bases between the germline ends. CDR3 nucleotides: TGTGCCAGCAGCCCTGCGGCCCTTTCGTCCTACAATGAGCAGTTCTTC. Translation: CASSPAALSSYNEQFF.

The CDR3 DNA reads TGTGCCAGCGGAAAGGCAGGATGGGCCGGGGAGCTGTTTTTT. Translation gives CASGKAGWAGELFF. The rearrangement joins TRBV5-6 to TRBJ2-2; D gene uncertain. Trimming took 7 bases from V and 6 from J, leaving 16 bases between them. Germline V gives CDR1 SGHDT, CDR2 YYEEEE. The length of the CDR3 is 14 residues. Full variable domain (rest looked up from reference TRBV5-6 and TRBJ2-2): DAGVTQSPTHLIKTRGQQVTLRCSPKSGHDTVSWYQQALGQGPQFIFQYYEEEERQRGNFPDRFSGHQFPNYSSELNVNALLLGDSALYLCASGKAGWAGELFFGEGSRLTVL.

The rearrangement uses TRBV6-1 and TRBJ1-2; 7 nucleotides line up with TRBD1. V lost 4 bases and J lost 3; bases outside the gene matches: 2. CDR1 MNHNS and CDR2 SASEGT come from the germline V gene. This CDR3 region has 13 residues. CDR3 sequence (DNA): TGTGCCAGCAGTGTAACAGGGGACTATGGCTACACCTTC. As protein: CASSVTGDYGYTF.

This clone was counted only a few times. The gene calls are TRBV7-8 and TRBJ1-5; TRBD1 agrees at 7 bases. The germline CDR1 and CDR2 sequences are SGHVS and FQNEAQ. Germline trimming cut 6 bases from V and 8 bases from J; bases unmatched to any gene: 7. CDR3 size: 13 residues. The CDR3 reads CASRDRATEPQHF. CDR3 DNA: TGTGCCAGCAGAGACAGGGCCACAGAGCCCCAGCATTTT.

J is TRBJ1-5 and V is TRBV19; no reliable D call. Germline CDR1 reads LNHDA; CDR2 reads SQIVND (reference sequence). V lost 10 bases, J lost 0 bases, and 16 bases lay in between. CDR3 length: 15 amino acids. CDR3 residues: CATAWSSDSNQPQHF. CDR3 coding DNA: TGTGCCACCGCCTGGAGCAGTGATAGCAATCAGCCCCAGCATTTT.

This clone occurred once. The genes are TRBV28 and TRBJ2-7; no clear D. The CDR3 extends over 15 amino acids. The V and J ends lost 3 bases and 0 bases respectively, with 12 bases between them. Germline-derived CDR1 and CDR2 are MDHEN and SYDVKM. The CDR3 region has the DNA TGTGCCAGCAGTTTTGTCGTCGGGTTCTCCTACGAGCAGTACTTC. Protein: CASSFVVGFSYEQYF.

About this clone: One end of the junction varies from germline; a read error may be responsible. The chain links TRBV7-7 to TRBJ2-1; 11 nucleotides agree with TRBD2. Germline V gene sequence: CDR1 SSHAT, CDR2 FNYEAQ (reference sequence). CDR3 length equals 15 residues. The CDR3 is CASSIAGGPYNEQFF. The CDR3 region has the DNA TGTGCCAGCAGCATAGCGGGGGGGCCATACAATGAGCAGTTCTTC.

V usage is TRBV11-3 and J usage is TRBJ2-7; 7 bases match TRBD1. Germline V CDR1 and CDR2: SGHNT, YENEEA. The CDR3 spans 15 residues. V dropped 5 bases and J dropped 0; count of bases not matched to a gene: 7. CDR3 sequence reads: CASSAHRGPSYEQYF. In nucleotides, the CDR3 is TGTGCCAGCAGCGCACACAGGGGTCCCTCCTACGAGCAGTACTTC.

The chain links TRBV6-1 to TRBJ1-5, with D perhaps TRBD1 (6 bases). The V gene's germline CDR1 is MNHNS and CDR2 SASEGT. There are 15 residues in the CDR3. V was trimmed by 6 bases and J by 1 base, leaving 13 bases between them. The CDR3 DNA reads TGTGCCAGCAGAAAGGGGGGGGGAAGCAATCAGCCCCAGCATTTT. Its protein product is CASRKGGGSNQPQHF.

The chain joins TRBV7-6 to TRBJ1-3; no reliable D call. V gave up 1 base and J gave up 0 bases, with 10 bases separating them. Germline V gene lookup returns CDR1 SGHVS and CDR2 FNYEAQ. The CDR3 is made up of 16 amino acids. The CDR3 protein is CASSLDLGASGNTIYF. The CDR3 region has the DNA TGTGCCAGCAGCTTAGATCTGGGAGCCTCTGGAAACACCATATATTTT.

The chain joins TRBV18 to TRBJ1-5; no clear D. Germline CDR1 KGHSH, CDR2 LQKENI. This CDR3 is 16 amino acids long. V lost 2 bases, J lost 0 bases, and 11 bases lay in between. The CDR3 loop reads CASSPYAGVSNQPQHF. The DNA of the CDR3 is TGTGCCAGCTCACCATACGCCGGGGTTAGCAATCAGCCCCAGCATTTT. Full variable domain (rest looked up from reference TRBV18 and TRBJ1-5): NAGVMQNPRHLVRRRGQEARLRCSPMKGHSHVYWYRQLPEEGLKFMVYLQKENIIDESGMPKERFSAEFPKEGPSILRIQQVVRGDSAAYFCASSPYAGVSNQPQHFGDGTRLSIL.

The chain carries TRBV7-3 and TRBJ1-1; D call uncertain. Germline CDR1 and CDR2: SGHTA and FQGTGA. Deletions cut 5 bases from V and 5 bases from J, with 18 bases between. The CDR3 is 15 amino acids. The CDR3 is CASSPRGPRRTEAFF. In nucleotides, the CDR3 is TGTGCCAGCAGCCCCAGAGGCCCCCGGAGGACTGAAGCTTTCTTT.